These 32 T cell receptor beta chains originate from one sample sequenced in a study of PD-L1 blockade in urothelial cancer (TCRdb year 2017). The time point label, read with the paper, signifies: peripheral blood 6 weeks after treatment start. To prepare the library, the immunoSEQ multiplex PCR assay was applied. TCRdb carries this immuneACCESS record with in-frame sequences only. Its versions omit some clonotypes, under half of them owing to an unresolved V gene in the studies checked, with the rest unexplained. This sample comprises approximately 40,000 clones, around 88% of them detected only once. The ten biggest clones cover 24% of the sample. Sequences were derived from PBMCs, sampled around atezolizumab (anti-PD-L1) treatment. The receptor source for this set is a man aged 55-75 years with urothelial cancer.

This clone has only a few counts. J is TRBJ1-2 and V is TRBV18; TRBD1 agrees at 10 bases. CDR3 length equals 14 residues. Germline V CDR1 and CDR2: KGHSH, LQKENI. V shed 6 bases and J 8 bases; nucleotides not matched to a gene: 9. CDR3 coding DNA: TGTGCCAGCTCCCCAACCGGACAGGGGGTCGGCTACACCTTC. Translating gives CASSPTGQGVGYTF.

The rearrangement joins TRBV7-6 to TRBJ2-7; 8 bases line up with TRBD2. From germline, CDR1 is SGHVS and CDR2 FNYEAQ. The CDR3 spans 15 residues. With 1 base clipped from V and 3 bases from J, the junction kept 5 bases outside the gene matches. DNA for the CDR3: TGTGCCAGCAGCTTAGTAGACGGGGGGGGCTACGAGCAGTACTTC. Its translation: CASSLVDGGGYEQYF.

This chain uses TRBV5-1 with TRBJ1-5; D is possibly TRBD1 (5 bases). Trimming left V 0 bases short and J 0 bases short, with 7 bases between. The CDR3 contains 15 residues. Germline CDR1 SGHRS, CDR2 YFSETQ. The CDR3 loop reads CASSLEGDSNQPQHF. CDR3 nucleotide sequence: TGCGCCAGCAGCTTGGAAGGGGATAGCAATCAGCCCCAGCATTTT.

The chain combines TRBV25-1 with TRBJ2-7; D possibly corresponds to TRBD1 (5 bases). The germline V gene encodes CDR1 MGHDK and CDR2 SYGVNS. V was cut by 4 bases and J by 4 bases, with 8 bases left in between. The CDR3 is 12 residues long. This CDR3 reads CASSVQGYEQYF. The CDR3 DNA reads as TGTGCCAGCAGTGTGCAGGGTTACGAGCAGTACTTC.

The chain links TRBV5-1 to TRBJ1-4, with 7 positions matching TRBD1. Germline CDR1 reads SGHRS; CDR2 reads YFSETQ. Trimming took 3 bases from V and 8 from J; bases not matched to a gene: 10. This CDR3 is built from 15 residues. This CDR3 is CASSYRQGGGEKLFF. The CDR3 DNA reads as TGCGCCAGCAGCTACCGACAGGGAGGAGGGGAAAAACTGTTTTTT.

The CDR3 loop is CASSSQGEKLFF. CDR3 sequence (DNA): TGTGCCAGCAGCTCTCAGGGTGAAAAACTGTTTTTT. The rearrangement uses TRBV7-2 and TRBJ1-4; D possibly corresponds to TRBD1 (5 bases). The germline V gene has CDR1 SGHTA and CDR2 FQGNSA. The CDR3 covers 12 residues. Trimming left V 4 bases short and J 7 bases short, with 7 bases between.

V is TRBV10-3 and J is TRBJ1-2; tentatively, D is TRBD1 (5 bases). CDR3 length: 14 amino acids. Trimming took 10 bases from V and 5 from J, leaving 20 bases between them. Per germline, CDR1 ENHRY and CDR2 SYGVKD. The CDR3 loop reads CATSPGGGEYGYTF. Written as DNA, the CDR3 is TGTGCCACCAGCCCGGGGGGAGGGGAGTATGGCTACACCTTC.

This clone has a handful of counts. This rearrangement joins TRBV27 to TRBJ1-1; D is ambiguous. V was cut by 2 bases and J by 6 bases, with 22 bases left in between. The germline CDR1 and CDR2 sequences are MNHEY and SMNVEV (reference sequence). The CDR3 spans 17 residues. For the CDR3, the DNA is TGTGCCAGCAGTTTAAGTGTGCGGGGTGTTAGGGATCCTGAAGCTTTCTTT. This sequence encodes CASSLSVRGVRDPEAFF.

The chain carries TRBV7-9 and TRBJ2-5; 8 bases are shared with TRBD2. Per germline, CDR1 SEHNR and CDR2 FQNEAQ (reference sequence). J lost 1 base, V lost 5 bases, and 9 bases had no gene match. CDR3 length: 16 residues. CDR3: CASSHGGGEPQETQYF. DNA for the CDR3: TGTGCCAGCAGCCACGGGGGGGGCGAACCCCAAGAGACCCAGTACTTC.

This chain's CDR3 is CAISEQRTEAFF. The CDR3 nucleotides are TGTGCCATCAGTGAGCAGCGCACTGAAGCTTTCTTT. V is TRBV10-3 and J is TRBJ1-1; D call uncertain. The germline gives CDR1 ENHRY, CDR2 SYGVKD. This CDR3 comprises 12 residues. With 2 bases removed from V and 4 bases from J, the gap between germline ends came to 5 bases.

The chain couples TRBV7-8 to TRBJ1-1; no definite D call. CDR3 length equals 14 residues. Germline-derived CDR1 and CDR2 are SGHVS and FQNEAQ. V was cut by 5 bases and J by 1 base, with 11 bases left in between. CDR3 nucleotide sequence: TGTGCCAGCAGCCAGAAGGAGCAGAACACTGAAGCTTTCTTT. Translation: CASSQKEQNTEAFF. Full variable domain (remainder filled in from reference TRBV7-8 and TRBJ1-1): GAGVSQSPRYKVAKRGQDVALRCDPISGHVSLFWYQQALGQGPEFLTYFQNEAQLDKSGLPSDRFFAERPEGSVSTLKIQRTQQEDSAVYLCASSQKEQNTEAFFGQGTRLTVV.

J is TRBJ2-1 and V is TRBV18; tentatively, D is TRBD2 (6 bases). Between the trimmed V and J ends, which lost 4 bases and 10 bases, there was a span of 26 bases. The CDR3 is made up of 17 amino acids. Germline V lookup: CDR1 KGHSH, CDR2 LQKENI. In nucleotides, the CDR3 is TGTGCCAGCTCACGATACGCCATAGCGGCTTACCAAAGGGAGCAGTTCTTC. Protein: CASSRYAIAAYQREQFF.

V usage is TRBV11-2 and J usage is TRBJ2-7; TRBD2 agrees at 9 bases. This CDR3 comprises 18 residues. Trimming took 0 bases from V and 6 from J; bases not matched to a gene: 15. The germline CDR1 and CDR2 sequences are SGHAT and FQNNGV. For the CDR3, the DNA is TGTGCCAGCAGCTTAGATCTTTTGGATAGCGGGAGAAGGAGCGAGCAGTACTTC. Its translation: CASSLDLLDSGRRSEQYF.

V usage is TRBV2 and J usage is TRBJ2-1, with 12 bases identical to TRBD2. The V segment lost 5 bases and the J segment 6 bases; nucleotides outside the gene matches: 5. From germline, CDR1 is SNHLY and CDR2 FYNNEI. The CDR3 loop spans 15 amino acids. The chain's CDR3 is CASSRLAGVINEQFF. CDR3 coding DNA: TGTGCCAGCAGTCGACTAGCGGGAGTAATCAATGAGCAGTTCTTC.

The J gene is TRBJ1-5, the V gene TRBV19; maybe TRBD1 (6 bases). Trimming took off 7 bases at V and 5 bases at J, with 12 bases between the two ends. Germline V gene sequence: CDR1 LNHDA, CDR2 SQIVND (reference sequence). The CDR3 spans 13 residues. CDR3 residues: CASTRTEDQPQHF. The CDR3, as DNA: TGTGCCAGTACCCGGACAGAGGATCAGCCCCAGCATTTT.

The DNA of the CDR3 is TGTGCCAGCAGCTTAGGGACTAGCGTGATCGATGAGCAGTTCTTC. Translation gives CASSLGTSVIDEQFF. The chain carries TRBV11-3 and TRBJ2-1; 9 positions match TRBD2. After removal of 1 base from V and 8 bases from J, the junction contained 6 bases not matched to a gene. From germline, CDR1 is SGHNT and CDR2 YENEEA. There are 15 residues in the CDR3.

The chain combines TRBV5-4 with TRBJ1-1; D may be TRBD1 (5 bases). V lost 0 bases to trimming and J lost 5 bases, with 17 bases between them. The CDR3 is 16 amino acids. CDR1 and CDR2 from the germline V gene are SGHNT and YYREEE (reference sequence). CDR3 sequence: CASSLAGGTLGTEAFF. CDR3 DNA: TGTGCCAGCAGCTTGGCCGGGGGTACCCTGGGGACTGAAGCTTTCTTT.

This CDR3 is CSVGDRVGEKLFF. The DNA of the CDR3 is TGCAGCGTTGGGGACAGGGTAGGAGAAAAACTGTTTTTT. This chain links TRBV29-1 with TRBJ1-4; 9 nucleotides line up with TRBD1. V was clipped by 4 bases and J by 8 bases; unmatched bases: 5. Germline CDR1 is SQVTM and CDR2 is ANQGSEA. CDR3 length: 13 amino acids.

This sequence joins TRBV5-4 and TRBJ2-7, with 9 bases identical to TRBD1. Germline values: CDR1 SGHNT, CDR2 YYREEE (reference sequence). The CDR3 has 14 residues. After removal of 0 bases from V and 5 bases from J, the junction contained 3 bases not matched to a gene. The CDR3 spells CASSLGGQGHEQYF. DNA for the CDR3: TGTGCCAGCAGCTTGGGGGGACAGGGCCACGAGCAGTACTTC.

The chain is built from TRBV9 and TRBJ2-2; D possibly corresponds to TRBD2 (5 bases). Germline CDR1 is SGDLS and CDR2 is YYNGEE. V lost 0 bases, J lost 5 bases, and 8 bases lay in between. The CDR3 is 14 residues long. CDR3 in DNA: TGTGCCAGCAGCGTAGCTACGGGGACCGGGGAGCTGTTTTTT. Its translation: CASSVATGTGELFF. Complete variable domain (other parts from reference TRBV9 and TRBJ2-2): DSGVTQTPKHLITATGQRVTLRCSPRSGDLSVYWYQQSLDQGLQFLIQYYNGEERAKGNILERFSAQQFPDLHSELNLSSLELGDSALYFCASSVATGTGELFFGEGSRLTVL.

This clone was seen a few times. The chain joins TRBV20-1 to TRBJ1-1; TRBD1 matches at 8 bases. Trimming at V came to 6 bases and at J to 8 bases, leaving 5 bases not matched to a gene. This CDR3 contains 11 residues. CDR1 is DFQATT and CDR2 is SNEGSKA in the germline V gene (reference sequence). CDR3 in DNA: TGCAGTGCCGGACGGACAGGGGAAGCTTTCTTT. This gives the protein CSAGRTGEAFF.

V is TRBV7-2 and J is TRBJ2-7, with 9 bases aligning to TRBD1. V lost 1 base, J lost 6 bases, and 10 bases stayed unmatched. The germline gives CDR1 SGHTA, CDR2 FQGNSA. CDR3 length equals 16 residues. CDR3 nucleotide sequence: TGTGCCAGCAGCTTAGTCCCAGGGACAGGGTCTCTCGAGCAGTACTTC. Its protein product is CASSLVPGTGSLEQYF.

CDR3 in DNA: TGTGCCAGCAGCTTAGGAGACAGGCGAAACTATGGCTACACCTTC. It translates to CASSLGDRRNYGYTF. The J gene is TRBJ1-2, the V gene TRBV7-8, with D perhaps matching TRBD1 (6 bases). CDR3 size: 15 residues. V lost 1 base to trimming and J lost 2 bases, with 11 bases between them. Germline CDR1 reads SGHVS; CDR2 reads FQNEAQ.

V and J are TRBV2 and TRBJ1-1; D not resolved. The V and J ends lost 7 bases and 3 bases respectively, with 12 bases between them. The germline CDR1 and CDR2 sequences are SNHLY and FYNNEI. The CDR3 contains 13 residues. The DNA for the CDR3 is TGTGCCAGCATGCGTCGCGGCCACACTGAAGCTTTCTTT. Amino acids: CASMRRGHTEAFF.

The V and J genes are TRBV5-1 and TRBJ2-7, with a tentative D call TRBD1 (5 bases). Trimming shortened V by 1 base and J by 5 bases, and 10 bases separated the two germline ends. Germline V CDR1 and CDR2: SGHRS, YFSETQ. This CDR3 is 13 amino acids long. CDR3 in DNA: TGCGCCAGCAGCTTGACAGGTCGGGACGAGCAGTACTTC. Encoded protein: CASSLTGRDEQYF.

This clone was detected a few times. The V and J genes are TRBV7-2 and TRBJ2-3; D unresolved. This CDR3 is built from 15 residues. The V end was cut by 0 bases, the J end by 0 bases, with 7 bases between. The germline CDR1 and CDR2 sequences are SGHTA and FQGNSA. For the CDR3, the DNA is TGTGCCAGCAGCTTAGCGAGTTCTAGCACAGATACGCAGTATTTT. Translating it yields CASSLASSSTDTQYF.

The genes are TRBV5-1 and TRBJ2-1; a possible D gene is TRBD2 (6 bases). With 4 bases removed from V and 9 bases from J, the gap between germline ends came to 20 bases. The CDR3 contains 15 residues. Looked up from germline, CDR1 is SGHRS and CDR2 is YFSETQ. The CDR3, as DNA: TGCGCCAGCAGCACCCTGGCTACAGGACTAACTGAGCAGTTCTTC. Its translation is CASSTLATGLTEQFF.

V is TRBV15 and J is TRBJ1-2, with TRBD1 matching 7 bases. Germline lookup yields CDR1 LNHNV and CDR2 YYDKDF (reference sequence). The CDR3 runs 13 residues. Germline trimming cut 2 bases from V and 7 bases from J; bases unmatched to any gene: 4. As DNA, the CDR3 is TGTGCCACCAGCAGACAGGGGGATGGTGGCTACACCTTC. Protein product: CATSRQGDGGYTF.

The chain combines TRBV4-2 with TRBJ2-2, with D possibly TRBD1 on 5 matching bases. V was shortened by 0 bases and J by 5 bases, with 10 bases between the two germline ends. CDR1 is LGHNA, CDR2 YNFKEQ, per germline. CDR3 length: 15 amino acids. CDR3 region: CASSQDGAATGELFF. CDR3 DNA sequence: TGTGCCAGCAGCCAAGATGGGGCGGCTACCGGGGAGCTGTTTTTT.

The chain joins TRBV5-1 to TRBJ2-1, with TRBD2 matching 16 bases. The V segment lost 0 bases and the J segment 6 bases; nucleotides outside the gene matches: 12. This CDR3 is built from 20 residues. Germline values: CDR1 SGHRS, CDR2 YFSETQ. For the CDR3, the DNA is TGCGCCAGCAGCTTGGGACTTGATTGGGGACTAGCGGGGGGGGTCAATGAGCAGTTCTTC. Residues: CASSLGLDWGLAGGVNEQFF.

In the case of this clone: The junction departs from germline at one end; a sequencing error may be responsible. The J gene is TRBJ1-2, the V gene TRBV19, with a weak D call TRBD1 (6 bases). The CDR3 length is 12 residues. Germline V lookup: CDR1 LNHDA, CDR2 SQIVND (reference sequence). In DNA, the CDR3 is TGTGCCAGCCAACAGGGTGGCGGGCCCGCCGCCTTC. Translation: CASQQGGGPAAF.

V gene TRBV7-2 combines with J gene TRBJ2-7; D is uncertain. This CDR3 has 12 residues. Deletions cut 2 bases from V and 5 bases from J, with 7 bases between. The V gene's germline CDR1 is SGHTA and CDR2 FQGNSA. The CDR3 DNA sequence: TGTGCCAGCAGCTTACGGTATGACGAGCAGTACTTC. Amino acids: CASSLRYDEQYF. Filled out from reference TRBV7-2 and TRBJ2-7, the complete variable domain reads GAGVSQSPSNKVTEKGKDVELRCDPISGHTALYWYRQSLGQGLEFLIYFQGNSAPDKSGLPSDRFSAERTGGSVSTLTIQRTQQEDSAVYLCASSLRYDEQYFGPGTRLTVT.